These T cell receptor beta chains were read from a single sample in a study of shared clonotypes between healthy human individuals. The assay was immunoSEQ multiplex PCR, and TCRdb's table has in-frame clones only and misses some. This table has nearly 2 million clones, approximately 94% appearing once. Sequencing used naive CD8+ T cells sorted from blood. The receptors here all came from a man aged 18-30 years in good health. The CDR3 runs from the conserved cysteine through the conserved F or W. D genes are given only for firm matches. Some rows mark clone size as missing; the rest say once, few, many or name a class of expanded clone.

D gene: -; clone size: -; J gene: TRBJ2-7; V gene: TRBV27; CDR3 DNA: TGTGCCAGCAGTTTATATTTGGGCCATGTCTACGAGCAGTACTTC; CDR3 protein: CASSLYLGHVYEQYF
D gene: -; clone size: -; J gene: TRBJ2-1; V gene: TRBV9; CDR3 DNA: TGTGCCAGCAGCGTAGACCCAGGGGCTATCAATGAGCAGTTCTTC; CDR3 protein: CASSVDPGAINEQFF
D gene: -; clone size: -; J gene: TRBJ1-4; V gene: TRBV6-6; CDR3 DNA: TGTGCCAGCTGTCCAACTAATGAAAAACTGTTTTTT; CDR3 protein: CASCPTNEKLFF
D gene: TRBD1; clone size: -; J gene: TRBJ1-5; V gene: TRBV5-6; CDR3 DNA: TGTGCCAGCAGCTTATACAGGGGAAGCAATCAGCCCCAGCATTTT; CDR3 protein: CASSLYRGSNQPQHF
D gene: -; clone size: -; J gene: TRBJ1-6; V gene: TRBV23-1; CDR3 DNA: TGCGCCAGCAGTGGCGAGATTGGGGTTGGTTCACCCCTCCACTTT; CDR3 protein: CASSGEIGVGSPLHF
D gene: TRBD2; clone size: -; J gene: TRBJ2-7; V gene: TRBV11-2; CDR3 DNA: TGTGCCAGCAGCCTCTGGGGGGGATCAGAGCAGTACTTC; CDR3 protein: CASSLWGGSEQYF
D gene: TRBD2; clone size: -; J gene: TRBJ2-1; V gene: TRBV5-4; CDR3 DNA: TGTGCCAGCAGCTTCGGACTAGCGGGGGAGAATGAGCAGTTCTTC; CDR3 protein: CASSFGLAGENEQFF
D gene: TRBD2; clone size: once; J gene: TRBJ2-7; V gene: TRBV4-1; CDR3 DNA: TGCGCCAGCAGCGCGATCGGGGAGGGGGAGCAGTACTTC; CDR3 protein: CASSAIGEGEQYF
D gene: -; clone size: -; J gene: TRBJ2-7; V gene: TRBV4-1; CDR3 DNA: TGCGCCAGCAGAGTTTCGACAGCCAACTACGAGCAGTACTTC; CDR3 protein: CASRVSTANYEQYF
D gene: TRBD2; clone size: -; J gene: TRBJ2-1; V gene: TRBV11-2; CDR3 DNA: TGTGCCAGCAGCCCCGGGGAGGGCTCCTACAATGAGCAGTTCTTC; CDR3 protein: CASSPGEGSYNEQFF
D gene: -; clone size: -; J gene: TRBJ1-1; V gene: TRBV5-1; CDR3 DNA: TGCGCCAGCAGATCGGTAGGCACTGAAGCTTTCTTT; CDR3 protein: CASRSVGTEAFF
D gene: TRBD1; clone size: once; J gene: TRBJ1-4; V gene: TRBV29-1; CDR3 DNA: TGCAGCGGCCTGACAGGGGTTGGAAAACTGTTTTTT; CDR3 protein: CSGLTGVGKLFF
D gene: -; clone size: -; J gene: TRBJ1-2; V gene: TRBV9; CDR3 DNA: TGTGCCAGCAGCGTAGAAGGAAGGGTATGGACAGCCCCAAGTAACTATGGCTACACCTTC; CDR3 protein: CASSVEGRVWTAPSNYGYTF
D gene: -; clone size: -; J gene: TRBJ2-7; V gene: TRBV11-3; CDR3 DNA: TGTGCCAGCAGCTCTGGCTACGAGCAGTACTTC; CDR3 protein: CASSSGYEQYF
D gene: TRBD2; clone size: once; J gene: TRBJ2-3; V gene: TRBV19; CDR3 DNA: TGTGCCAGTAGTATAACTAGCGGGAGCGTGGATACGCAGTATTTT; CDR3 protein: CASSITSGSVDTQYF
D gene: TRBD1; clone size: few; J gene: TRBJ1-1; V gene: TRBV5-1; CDR3 DNA: TGCGCCAGCAGCTTAGATTCAGGGGGTGAAGCTTTCTTT; CDR3 protein: CASSLDSGGEAFF
D gene: TRBD1; clone size: -; J gene: TRBJ1-2; V gene: TRBV19; CDR3 DNA: TGTGCCAGTAGCCCAGGGGGCGGTGATGGCTACACCTTC; CDR3 protein: CASSPGGGDGYTF
D gene: -; clone size: -; J gene: TRBJ2-3; V gene: TRBV11-2; CDR3 DNA: TGTGCCAGCAGCTTTGTCGTAGATACGCAGTATTTT; CDR3 protein: CASSFVVDTQYF
D gene: -; clone size: -; J gene: TRBJ2-7; V gene: TRBV5-1; CDR3 DNA: TGCGCCAGCAGCTTGACAGGCCCAAACTACGAGCAGTACTTC; CDR3 protein: CASSLTGPNYEQYF
D gene: -; clone size: -; J gene: TRBJ1-2; V gene: TRBV5-6; CDR3 DNA: TGTGCCAGCAGTTTCACGACAGGACCAAAGGGTGGCTACACCTTC; CDR3 protein: CASSFTTGPKGGYTF
D gene: -; clone size: -; J gene: TRBJ2-5; V gene: TRBV4-3; CDR3 DNA: TGCGCCAGCAGCCGCGGACTTAACGAAGAGACCCAGTACTTC; CDR3 protein: CASSRGLNEETQYF
D gene: TRBD2; clone size: once; J gene: TRBJ2-3; V gene: TRBV28; CDR3 DNA: TGTGCCAGCCTGACTGGCGGGGGAATCACAGATACGCAGTATTTT; CDR3 protein: CASLTGGGITDTQYF
D gene: -; clone size: -; J gene: TRBJ1-6; V gene: TRBV6-5; CDR3 DNA: TGTGCCAGCAGTTACGCCGGACAAGGTTCACCCCTCCACTTT; CDR3 protein: CASSYAGQGSPLHF
D gene: -; clone size: -; J gene: TRBJ1-5; V gene: TRBV2; CDR3 DNA: TGTGCCAGCAGTGAAGGGTATCTCGGCAATCAGCCCCAGCATTTT; CDR3 protein: CASSEGYLGNQPQHF
D gene: -; clone size: -; J gene: TRBJ2-7; V gene: TRBV19; CDR3 DNA: TGTGCCAGTAGTATAGACGGGAGTGCCCCGTACGAGCAGTACTTC; CDR3 protein: CASSIDGSAPYEQYF
D gene: -; clone size: -; J gene: TRBJ1-1; V gene: TRBV19; CDR3 DNA: TGTGCCAGTAGTATTAAGGTCACAGAGATAGCTTTCTTT; CDR3 protein: CASSIKVTEIAFF
D gene: -; clone size: -; J gene: TRBJ2-7; V gene: TRBV10-2; CDR3 DNA: TGCGCCAGCAGTGATAGTAGCGTGTCTGCGCAGTACTTC; CDR3 protein: CASSDSSVSAQYF
D gene: -; clone size: -; J gene: TRBJ2-4; V gene: TRBV7-8; CDR3 DNA: TGTGCCAGCAGCTTAGACCCAGGGGACATTCAGTACTTC; CDR3 protein: CASSLDPGDIQYF
D gene: TRBD1; clone size: once; J gene: TRBJ1-5; V gene: TRBV6-5; CDR3 DNA: TGTGCCAGCAGACCCGACAGGGTTAGCAATCAGCCCCAGCATTTT; CDR3 protein: CASRPDRVSNQPQHF
D gene: -; clone size: once; J gene: TRBJ1-2; V gene: TRBV9; CDR3 DNA: TGTGCCAGCAGCGTAGAGCCCACTAATTTTTATGGCTACACCTTC; CDR3 protein: CASSVEPTNFYGYTF
D gene: -; clone size: -; J gene: TRBJ1-2; V gene: TRBV14; CDR3 DNA: TGTGCCAGCAGCCAAGACAGGGACGGTGGCTACACCTTC; CDR3 protein: CASSQDRDGGYTF
D gene: -; clone size: -; J gene: TRBJ1-3; V gene: TRBV4-1; CDR3 DNA: TGCGCCAGCAGCCAAGATGCCCCCAGGGCGCCTGGAAACACCATATATTTT; CDR3 protein: CASSQDAPRAPGNTIYF
D gene: -; clone size: -; J gene: TRBJ1-1; V gene: TRBV11-3; CDR3 DNA: TGTGCCAGCAGCTTAGGGGGTGCGAACACTGAAGCTTTCTTT; CDR3 protein: CASSLGGANTEAFF
D gene: -; clone size: -; J gene: TRBJ2-5; V gene: TRBV10-2; CDR3 DNA: TGCGCCAGCAGTGACCCCCCGGGAGAGACCCAGTACTTC; CDR3 protein: CASSDPPGETQYF
D gene: -; clone size: -; J gene: TRBJ2-7; V gene: TRBV15; CDR3 DNA: TGTGCCACCAGCAGACAGGGATCCTACGAGCAGTACTTC; CDR3 protein: CATSRQGSYEQYF
D gene: -; clone size: -; J gene: TRBJ2-3; V gene: TRBV7-8; CDR3 DNA: TGTGCCAGCAGCTTAGGACCACAGCCGCGGGATACGCAGTATTTT; CDR3 protein: CASSLGPQPRDTQYF
D gene: TRBD1; clone size: -; J gene: TRBJ1-1; V gene: TRBV28; CDR3 DNA: TGTGCCAGCAGTTTACACGGGACAGATGAAGCTTTCTTT; CDR3 protein: CASSLHGTDEAFF
D gene: TRBD1; clone size: -; J gene: TRBJ1-2; V gene: TRBV5-6; CDR3 DNA: TGTGCCAGCAGTTTCGACAGGGATAATAACTATGGCTACACCTTC; CDR3 protein: CASSFDRDNNYGYTF
D gene: TRBD1; clone size: -; J gene: TRBJ2-5; V gene: TRBV5-1; CDR3 DNA: TGCGCCAGCAGCTTGGATACAGGGGCAAGGACCCAGTACTTC; CDR3 protein: CASSLDTGARTQYF
D gene: -; clone size: -; J gene: TRBJ2-7; V gene: TRBV11-2; CDR3 DNA: TGTGCCAGCAGCTTAGGGGAACTCTACGAGCAGTACTTC; CDR3 protein: CASSLGELYEQYF
D gene: TRBD1; clone size: -; J gene: TRBJ1-5; V gene: TRBV28; CDR3 DNA: TGTGCCAGCAGCCTGGGGACAGAGTATAGCAATCAGCCCCAGCATTTT; CDR3 protein: CASSLGTEYSNQPQHF
D gene: -; clone size: -; J gene: TRBJ2-2; V gene: TRBV20-1; CDR3 DNA: TGCAGTGCTAAGGGGGTAGGGGAGCTGTTTTTT; CDR3 protein: CSAKGVGELFF
D gene: -; clone size: -; J gene: TRBJ2-4; V gene: TRBV30; CDR3 DNA: TGTGCCTGGACCCCCGGGGTCGGCAAAAACATTCAGTACTTC; CDR3 protein: CAWTPGVGKNIQYF
D gene: -; clone size: -; J gene: TRBJ1-5; V gene: TRBV28; CDR3 DNA: TGTGCCAGCACCGATGTGGGGGCGGGCCAGCCCCAGCATTTT; CDR3 protein: CASTDVGAGQPQHF
D gene: TRBD1; clone size: -; J gene: TRBJ2-7; V gene: TRBV13; CDR3 DNA: TGTGCCAGCAGCCGAGGACAGGGTTACGAGCAGTACTTC; CDR3 protein: CASSRGQGYEQYF
D gene: -; clone size: -; J gene: TRBJ2-7; V gene: TRBV2; CDR3 DNA: TGTGCCAGCAGTGAAGCGGAGAGGGGGGGCGACGAGCAGTACTTC; CDR3 protein: CASSEAERGGDEQYF
D gene: -; clone size: -; J gene: TRBJ2-7; V gene: TRBV13; CDR3 DNA: TGTGCCAGCAGCTTCGGGGTGGGGGATTACGAGCAGTACTTC; CDR3 protein: CASSFGVGDYEQYF
D gene: -; clone size: -; J gene: TRBJ2-7; V gene: TRBV9; CDR3 DNA: TGTGCCAGCAGCGTAGGAGGAAATCTTTACGAGCAGTACTTC; CDR3 protein: CASSVGGNLYEQYF
D gene: TRBD2; clone size: once; J gene: TRBJ2-5; V gene: TRBV7-6; CDR3 DNA: TGTGCCAGCAGCTTAGGGACTAGCGGGGGATTACAAGAGACCCAGTACTTC; CDR3 protein: CASSLGTSGGLQETQYF
D gene: -; clone size: -; J gene: TRBJ2-3; V gene: TRBV2; CDR3 DNA: TGTGCCAGCAGTGAAGAGGGAGCTGGAGATACGCAGTATTTT; CDR3 protein: CASSEEGAGDTQYF
D gene: -; clone size: -; J gene: TRBJ1-1; V gene: TRBV2; CDR3 DNA: TGTGCCAGCAGTCTATTTCAGGGGAGGGACACTGAAGCTTTCTTT; CDR3 protein: CASSLFQGRDTEAFF
D gene: -; clone size: -; J gene: TRBJ2-7; V gene: TRBV10-2; CDR3 DNA: TGCGCCAGCAGTGAGGACGGGGGGCAGCTAACCTACGAGCAGTACTTC; CDR3 protein: CASSEDGGQLTYEQYF
D gene: -; clone size: -; J gene: TRBJ2-7; V gene: TRBV4-3; CDR3 DNA: TGCGCCAGCAGCCAAGGTCGCAGCTCAACCTACGAGCAGTACTTC; CDR3 protein: CASSQGRSSTYEQYF
D gene: -; clone size: -; J gene: TRBJ2-5; V gene: TRBV5-6; CDR3 DNA: TGTGCCAGCAGCTTGGACGTGTCGGAGGGTACTGGGGGGGAGACCCAGTACTTC; CDR3 protein: CASSLDVSEGTGGETQYF
D gene: -; clone size: -; J gene: TRBJ1-2; V gene: TRBV15; CDR3 DNA: TGTGCCACCAGCAGGCGGGGAACAAATTCTTTCTATGGCTACACCTTC; CDR3 protein: CATSRRGTNSFYGYTF
D gene: TRBD1; clone size: -; J gene: TRBJ1-2; V gene: TRBV4-1; CDR3 DNA: TGCGCCAGCAGCCAAGGACAGGGATCCGACTATGGCTACACCTTC; CDR3 protein: CASSQGQGSDYGYTF